This TCR beta chain comes out of a study of a mutant IDH1 vaccine in newly diagnosed glioma. Across the whole study: Treated individuals were approximately 60% male and around 38% female, averaging about 40 years of age.

Concerning this clone: What it binds is unknown.

Profiling relied on immunoSEQ multiplex PCR, and the TCRdb table lists in-frame clones only, not all of them. Of some 60,000 clones in the sample, approximately 84% were seen once. V dropped 3 bases and J dropped 3 bases, with 15 bases sitting between them. The germline V gene encodes CDR1 MNHEY and CDR2 SVGAGI. This CDR3 spans 15 amino acids. Time point: week 11, during vaccination. The vaccine gave 300 ug of a 20-mer mutant IDH1 peptide subcutaneously per dose. The origin of this receptor is a man aged 25 to 40 with glioma. The V and J genes are TRBV6-5 and TRBJ2-7, with D unresolved. Sequencing used PBMCs, obtained from a glioma patient whose treatment included an IDH1 peptide vaccine. Here the CDR3 reads CASSYSALKGYEQYF. Written as DNA, the CDR3 is TGTGCCAGCAGTTATTCGGCCCTCAAGGGCTACGAGCAGTACTTC.